The TCR beta chain described here comes from a study of blood T cells in healthy people across ages. Primers used in a second PCR of about 6 to 12 cycles were a sample-barcoded 5' primer and a J-beta primer mix. TCRdb re-derived calls from the 5' RACE reads in MiXCR, one entry per CDR3 protein. The sample holds 380,000 or so distinct CDR3 sequences; approximately 47% are singletons and the top ten take around 49%. The study recruited healthy Caucasian donors from Russia who were aged about 6 to 95. The CDR3 is 11 amino acids. Trimming removed 0 bases at V and 5 bases at J, with 4 bases between. Germline V gene lookup returns CDR1 GTSNPN and CDR2 SVGIG (reference sequence).

The sample comprised blood. The sequence came from a man in his 60s in good health. The chain uses TRBV30 and TRBJ1-2; no clear D gene. DNA of the CDR3: TGTGCCTGGAGTGTGGCTTATGGCTACACCTTC. This codes for CAWSVAYGYTF.